This paragraph reports one T cell receptor (beta chain). The antigen is undetermined. These data originate in a study of cytomegalovirus exposure and HLA in healthy donors. Notes on the study in general: With later analysis, a missense DCLRE1C variant became linked to TCR beta V- and J-gene trimming.

This CDR3 has 16 residues. CDR1 is MNHNY and CDR2 is SVGAGI in the germline V gene (reference sequence). Trimming stripped 2 bases from V and 4 bases from J, with 16 bases between. The PCR employed 60 Vbeta primers together with 13 Jbeta primers. The method was immunoSEQ multiplex PCR; TCRdb's version includes in-frame clones alone and lacks a portion of them. Among approximately 150,000 clones listed, 80% were seen once. This chain joins TRBV6-6 and TRBJ2-3; D unclear. The TCR sequence derives from a woman in her thirties or forties in good health and CMV-seronegative. Sequenced material: PBMCs. CDR3 protein: CASSYPLSLSADTQYF. Written as DNA, the CDR3 is TGTGCCAGCAGTTACCCTCTTTCCCTCTCGGCAGATACGCAGTATTTT.